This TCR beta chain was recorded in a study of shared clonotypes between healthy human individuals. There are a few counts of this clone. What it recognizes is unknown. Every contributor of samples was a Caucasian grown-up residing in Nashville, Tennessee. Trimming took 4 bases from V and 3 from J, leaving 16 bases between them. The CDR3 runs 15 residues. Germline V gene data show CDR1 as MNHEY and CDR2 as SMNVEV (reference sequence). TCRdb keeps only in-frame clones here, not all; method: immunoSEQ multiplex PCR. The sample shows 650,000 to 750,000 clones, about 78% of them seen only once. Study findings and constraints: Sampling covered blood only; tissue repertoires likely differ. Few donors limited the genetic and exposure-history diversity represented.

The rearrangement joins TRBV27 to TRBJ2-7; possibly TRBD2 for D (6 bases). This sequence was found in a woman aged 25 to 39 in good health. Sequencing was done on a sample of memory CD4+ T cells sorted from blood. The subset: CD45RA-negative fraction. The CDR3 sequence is CASSSPGVAVYEQYF. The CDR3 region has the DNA TGTGCCAGCAGTTCCCCGGGGGTGGCGGTCTACGAGCAGTACTTC.